This TCR beta chain comes out of a study of blood T cell repertoires in COVID-19 (dated by TCRdb to 2018 to 2021). Broadly, across the study: Samples covering the acute and convalescent phases of COVID-19 were provided by collaborators in the United States, Italy and Spain. Deeply sampled blood TCRbeta repertoires from subjects exposed to, actively infected with, or recovered from COVID-19 were included in the dataset. The prospective study material was composed of cDNA or gDNA derived from T cells, B-cell-depleted T cells, or PBMCs. Where HLA class I and class II types were available, the types were taken from metadata supplied by the sample provider, not from assay-based typing. The sample metadata nearly always contained a de-identified subject ID, COVID-19 status, age in years and sex. The repertoires were made available in a free public database intended to serve as a resource for research on the immune response to SARS-CoV-2. Samples came from the ongoing ImmuneRACE study (first 160 participants) plus 1,254 subjects from 6 global collaborators. General study outcomes and caveats: The amount of clinical and demographic metadata varied by source and participant and was provided uncurated.

The CDR3 spans 14 residues, from the cysteine through the phenylalanine. Left in the record is the CDR3 DNA by itself, 42 bases read in frame from the first base. V drops 1 base and J drops 8 bases, leaving 14 bases in between. Via the germline V gene, CDR1 is MDHEN and CDR2 SYDVKM. Comments on this clone: What antigen it recognizes has not been identified. No quality values exist for individual bases; no much larger clone is one base distant.

A second Seattle source provided samples from volunteer blood donors who had recovered from COVID-19. Whole blood was collected in K2EDTA tubes by collaborating institutions according to the institutions' own protocols. For TCRbeta analysis, collaborators shipped samples in one of three forms: frozen whole blood, isolated PBMCs, or DNA extracted from either of those sample types. The immunoSEQ Assay, a bias-controlled multiplex PCR, was used to amplify TCRbeta CDR3 regions from genomic DNA. In the paper's pipeline: Within the assay, amplification of reference gene primers was used to estimate how many nucleated cells each sample contained. To quantify the absolute abundance of each unique TCRbeta CDR3 rearrangement, sequence reads were collapsed and filtered. Productive Simpson clonality was computed per sample as the square root of Simpson's diversity index over productive rearrangements. TCRdb obtained this table from immuneACCESS and retained in-frame rearrangements with V and J assigned. These tables miss some clones; where compared with another copy, unresolved V genes account for less than half of the shortfall, and the remainder is unexplained. The V and J calls and clone size come from that table; D and trimming were worked out from the DNA. A total of about 280,000 clones appear in this sample, approximately 86% of them only once. The leading ten clones occupy about 2% of the sample.

This clonotype was obtained from a woman aged 45-59 years who had recovered from COVID-19. The sequence joins TRBV28 to TRBJ1-1; the best D guess is TRBD1, with 6 bases matching. Sequences were obtained from peripheral blood. CDR3 sequence: CASSLYTGNMEAFF. The sequenced DNA is TGTGCCAGCAGTTTATATACAGGGAACATGGAAGCTTTCTTT.